The 31 T cell receptor beta chains presented below share a single source sample, sequenced in a study of blood T cell repertoires in COVID-19. Here immunoSEQ multiplex PCR was the method, and the copy in TCRdb shows in-frame clones only, minus some. Here the sample spans under 300,000 clones, roughly 86% being singletons. Sequenced input: PBMCs or T cells enriched from blood (not recorded which). The receptor source for this set is a woman in her 30s who had recovered from COVID-19.

J is TRBJ2-2 and V is TRBV24-1; 10 bases align to TRBD1. Germline V CDR1 and CDR2: KGHDR, SFDVKD. The CDR3 is 14 residues long. V gave up 9 bases and J gave up 6 bases; unmatched junction bases: 6. CDR3 amino acids: CATQDRGRPGELFF. The CDR3 DNA sequence: TGTGCCACCCAAGACAGGGGGCGCCCCGGGGAGCTGTTTTTT.

The chain employs TRBV10-3 and TRBJ1-1, with 10 bases lining up with TRBD1. This CDR3 spans 15 amino acids. V trimming: 2 bases; J trimming: 5 bases; junction bases outside the gene matches: 5. From germline, CDR1 is ENHRY and CDR2 SYGVKD. The CDR3 loop reads CAISERQGARTEAFF. The CDR3 DNA reads TGTGCCATCAGTGAGCGACAGGGGGCGCGGACTGAAGCTTTCTTT.

This chain joins TRBV25-1 and TRBJ1-4, with 7 bases fitting TRBD1. The CDR3 consists of 14 residues. After removal of 4 bases from V and 10 bases from J, the junction contained 9 bases not matched to a gene. The germline gives CDR1 MGHDK, CDR2 SYGVNS. The CDR3 DNA reads TGTGCCAGCAGTGCCTATACAGGGGCGGGAAAACTGTTTTTT. It translates to CASSAYTGAGKLFF.

This chain connects TRBV27 to TRBJ2-1, with TRBD2 identical over 8 bases. CDR1 MNHEY and CDR2 SMNVEV come from the germline V gene (reference sequence). Trimming at V came to 8 bases and at J to 0 bases, leaving 9 bases not matched to a gene. The length of the CDR3 is 16 residues. This chain's CDR3 is CASSFSGTNSYNEQFF. CDR3 DNA sequence: TGTGCCAGCTCATTTAGCGGGACTAACTCCTACAATGAGCAGTTCTTC.

V usage is TRBV28 and J usage is TRBJ2-7; tentative D call: TRBD1 (5 bases). The germline V gene has CDR1 MDHEN and CDR2 SYDVKM. This CDR3 has 15 amino acids. V was shortened by 6 bases and J by 5 bases, with 20 bases between the two germline ends. The chain's CDR3 is CASSLSSEKGDEQYF. The DNA of the CDR3 is TGTGCCAGCAGCCTAAGCAGTGAGAAAGGGGACGAGCAGTACTTC.

The gene calls are TRBV5-1 and TRBJ2-2; possibly TRBD1 for D (5 bases). This CDR3 is 15 amino acids long. The V gene's germline CDR1 is SGHRS and CDR2 YFSETQ. V was pared by 4 bases and J by 4 bases, with 14 bases between. The CDR3 sequence: CASSTQGPPTGELFF. CDR3 bases: TGCGCCAGCAGCACCCAGGGCCCCCCCACCGGGGAGCTGTTTTTT. The whole variable domain, filled in from reference TRBV5-1 and TRBJ2-2, reads KAGVTQTPRYLIKTRGQQVTLSCSPISGHRSVSWYQQTPGQGLQFLFEYFSETQRNKGNFPGRFSGRQFSNSRSEMNVSTLELGDSALYLCASSTQGPPTGELFFGEGSRLTVL.

This chain joins TRBV11-3 and TRBJ2-1; TRBD2 matches 13 bases. The CDR3 totals 16 residues. The junction had 7 bases not matched to a gene; V was cut back by 3 bases and J by 8 bases. CDR1 SGHNT and CDR2 YENEEA come from the germline V gene. The CDR3 coding sequence is TGTGCCAGCAGCTTTGGACTAGCGGGGGCCGTCGATGAGCAGTTCTTC. Translation: CASSFGLAGAVDEQFF.

The chain couples TRBV5-1 to TRBJ2-1, with TRBD2 matching 8 bases. The CDR3 covers 13 residues. From germline, CDR1 is SGHRS and CDR2 YFSETQ. The junction had 4 bases not matched to a gene; V was cut back by 5 bases and J by 6 bases. This CDR3 reads CASRPSGPNEQFF. The CDR3 region has the DNA TGCGCCAGCAGACCTAGCGGGCCCAATGAGCAGTTCTTC.

In its sample, this clone was seen a few times. This chain connects TRBV7-9 to TRBJ1-2; TRBD1 agrees at 10 bases. Trimming cost V 1 base and J 8 bases; bases outside gene matches: 4. There are 14 residues in the CDR3. Germline values: CDR1 SEHNR, CDR2 FQNEAQ (reference sequence). For the CDR3, the DNA is TGTGCCAGCAGCTTAGTCGACAGGGGGCGAGGCTACACCTTC. Its translation is CASSLVDRGRGYTF.

This chain connects TRBV15 to TRBJ1-2, with unresolved D. CDR3 length equals 15 residues. CDR1 is LNHNV and CDR2 is YYDKDF in the germline V gene (reference sequence). The V end lost 0 bases, the J end lost 2 bases, and 10 bases lay between the germline ends. CDR3 sequence reads: CATSRDRGGNYGYTF. CDR3 coding DNA: TGTGCCACCAGCAGAGATCGGGGAGGGAACTATGGCTACACCTTC.

J is TRBJ1-4 and V is TRBV5-1; TRBD1 is a possible D gene (6 bases). This CDR3 comprises 14 residues. V lost 2 bases to trimming and J lost 7 bases, with 12 bases between them. CDR1 and CDR2 (germline): SGHRS, YFSETQ. CDR3 loop: CASSLAQGTEKLFF. CDR3 bases: TGCGCCAGCAGCTTAGCACAGGGTACTGAAAAACTGTTTTTT. Together with reference TRBV5-1 and TRBJ1-4, the CDR3 gives the full variable domain: KAGVTQTPRYLIKTRGQQVTLSCSPISGHRSVSWYQQTPGQGLQFLFEYFSETQRNKGNFPGRFSGRQFSNSRSEMNVSTLELGDSALYLCASSLAQGTEKLFFGSGTQLSVL.

The J gene is TRBJ1-4, the V gene TRBV24-1; 11 bases map to TRBD1. The V gene end was trimmed by 0 bases and the J gene end by 0 bases; junction bases not matched to a gene: 8. Germline V gene lookup returns CDR1 KGHDR and CDR2 SFDVKD. The CDR3 runs 20 residues. In nucleotides, the CDR3 is TGTGCCACCAGTGATTTGGGACAGGGGGCGCGAACTGCAACTAATGAAAAACTGTTTTTT. Encoded protein: CATSDLGQGARTATNEKLFF.

This chain connects TRBV19 to TRBJ1-1; 7 bases align to TRBD1. CDR1 and CDR2 from the germline V gene are LNHDA and SQIVND (reference sequence). This CDR3 contains 17 residues. After removal of 3 bases from V and 1 base from J, the junction contained 11 bases not matched to a gene. The CDR3 protein is CASSILRDRGSNTEAFF. In DNA form, the CDR3 reads TGTGCCAGTAGTATCCTCCGGGACAGAGGGTCGAACACTGAAGCTTTCTTT.

The V and J genes are TRBV13 and TRBJ1-2, with D unresolved. V was pared by 7 bases and J by 1 base, with 13 bases between. The CDR3 is 14 residues long. Germline CDR1 PRHDT, CDR2 FYEKMQ (reference sequence). The CDR3 coding sequence is TGTGCCAGCACCCTAGAGCTAAGTAACTATGGCTACACCTTC. Residues: CASTLELSNYGYTF.

The rearrangement uses TRBV6-4 and TRBJ2-3, with D perhaps TRBD2 (5 bases). Trimming removed 2 bases from V and 1 base from J, with 10 bases in between. There are 15 residues in the CDR3. Germline values: CDR1 MRHNA, CDR2 SNTAGT. The CDR3 DNA sequence: TGTGCCAGCAGTGACGGGAGCGTAGGCACAGATACGCAGTATTTT. Its translation: CASSDGSVGTDTQYF.

V usage is TRBV19 and J usage is TRBJ2-6, with D perhaps matching TRBD2 (5 bases). Germline CDR1 is LNHDA and CDR2 is SQIVND (reference sequence). Deletions cut 6 bases from V and 4 bases from J, with 13 bases between. The CDR3 loop spans 15 amino acids. In nucleotides, the CDR3 is TGTGCCAGTAGGGGCCGGGGTCAGGGGGCCAACGTCCTGACTTTC. This encodes CASRGRGQGANVLTF.

This chain links TRBV24-1 with TRBJ1-2; tentatively, D is TRBD1 (5 bases). V lost 3 bases to trimming and J lost 4 bases, with 11 bases between them. The CDR3 totals 14 residues. Germline V gives CDR1 KGHDR, CDR2 SFDVKD. In DNA, the CDR3 is TGTGCCACCAGTGATCCCCAGGACACCTATGGCTACACCTTC. Translating it yields CATSDPQDTYGYTF.

The chain couples TRBV13 to TRBJ2-3, with D possibly being TRBD2 (6 bases). Trimming stripped 4 bases from V and 6 bases from J, with 14 bases between. Germline V gene data show CDR1 as PRHDT and CDR2 as FYEKMQ (reference sequence). CDR3 length: 14 amino acids. The CDR3 loop is CASSSGLLGDTQYF. CDR3 in DNA: TGTGCCAGCAGCTCGGGACTCCTGGGGGATACGCAGTATTTT. The variable domain in full, with the rest retrieved from reference TRBV13 and TRBJ2-3, is AAGVIQSPRHLIKEKRETATLKCYPIPRHDTVYWYQQGPGQDPQFLISFYEKMQSDKGSIPDRFSAQQFSDYHSELNMSSLELGDSALYFCASSSGLLGDTQYFGPGTRLTVL.

DNA for the CDR3: TGTGCCAGCAGGGAGGGAGGGACAGGGGACAATCAGCCCCAGCATTTT. It encodes CASREGGTGDNQPQHF. This chain links TRBV28 with TRBJ1-5; 10 bases map to TRBD1. The germline V gene has CDR1 MDHEN and CDR2 SYDVKM. V shed 6 bases, J shed 3 bases, and the junction held 8 bases outside the gene matches. The CDR3 has 16 residues.

V is TRBV5-1 and J is TRBJ2-3, with 10 bases identical to TRBD2. CDR3 size: 15 residues. V shed 6 bases, J shed 2 bases, and the junction held 6 bases outside the gene matches. Per germline, CDR1 SGHRS and CDR2 YFSETQ. The CDR3 DNA reads TGCGCCAGCACAGCGGGAGGGGCTTACACAGATACGCAGTATTTT. The encoded protein is CASTAGGAYTDTQYF. Drawing the rest from reference TRBV5-1 and TRBJ2-3, the complete variable domain is KAGVTQTPRYLIKTRGQQVTLSCSPISGHRSVSWYQQTPGQGLQFLFEYFSETQRNKGNFPGRFSGRQFSNSRSEMNVSTLELGDSALYLCASTAGGAYTDTQYFGPGTRLTVL.

The J gene is TRBJ1-6, the V gene TRBV6-6, with TRBD1 identical over 7 bases. Germline trimming cut 4 bases from V and 6 bases from J; bases unmatched to any gene: 3. The CDR3 length is 14 residues. Germline V CDR1 and CDR2: MNHNY, SVGAGI (reference sequence). CDR3 region: CASSSRGPNSPLHF. The CDR3 coding sequence is TGTGCCAGCAGTTCGAGGGGGCCTAATTCACCCCTCCACTTT.

This clone was seen only a few times. This chain connects TRBV6-5 to TRBJ1-5, with 10 positions matching TRBD1. Germline CDR1 MNHEY, CDR2 SVGAGI. V trimming: 7 bases; J trimming: 7 bases; junction bases outside the gene matches: 7. The CDR3 is made up of 14 amino acids. The CDR3 DNA follows: TGTGCCAGCACAGGGACAGGGGCTCGGCAGCCCCAGCATTTT. It encodes CASTGTGARQPQHF.

V gene TRBV19 combines with J gene TRBJ1-5; tentative D call: TRBD1 (5 bases). The CDR3 has 15 residues. V was trimmed by 7 bases and J by 0 bases, leaving 13 bases between them. The germline V gene has CDR1 LNHDA and CDR2 SQIVND (reference sequence). The CDR3 nucleotides read TGTGCCAGTAAAATCAGGGTGATTAGCAATCAGCCCCAGCATTTT. The encoded protein is CASKIRVISNQPQHF.

In this sample, this clone turned up a few times. This chain connects TRBV5-1 to TRBJ2-3, with 10 bases fitting TRBD2. The V gene's germline CDR1 is SGHRS and CDR2 YFSETQ. The trim removed 0 bases at V and 3 bases at J, leaving 1 base unmatched. This CDR3 has 15 amino acids. The CDR3 loop is CASSLDSGRTDTQYF. The CDR3 DNA sequence: TGCGCCAGCAGCTTGGATAGCGGGAGGACAGATACGCAGTATTTT.

The V gene is TRBV5-1, the J gene TRBJ1-5; D gene uncertain. Germline lookup yields CDR1 SGHRS and CDR2 YFSETQ. V was clipped by 0 bases and J by 1 base, with 11 bases between them. The CDR3 is made up of 16 amino acids. CDR3: CASSLAPGSSNQPQHF. CDR3 nucleotides: TGCGCCAGCAGCTTGGCGCCGGGTAGCAGCAATCAGCCCCAGCATTTT.

The J gene is TRBJ2-7, the V gene TRBV13; 9 nucleotides align to TRBD2. Germline CDR1 is PRHDT and CDR2 is FYEKMQ (reference sequence). Trimming took 5 bases from V and 7 from J; bases not matched to a gene: 18. CDR3 length equals 17 residues. The CDR3 nucleotides are TGTGCCAGCAGCGGCCTCCTACGGGCGGGGGGGCCGAGGGAGCAGTACTTC. This translates into CASSGLLRAGGPREQYF.

This chain joins TRBV28 and TRBJ1-4; tentatively, D is TRBD1 (5 bases). The V end was cut by 1 base, the J end by 8 bases, with 14 bases between. CDR1 is MDHEN, CDR2 SYDVKM, per germline. CDR3 length equals 15 residues. The chain's CDR3 is CASSLSGGLREKLFF. CDR3 nucleotide sequence: TGTGCCAGCAGTTTATCGGGGGGACTGCGGGAAAAACTGTTTTTT.

The J gene is TRBJ1-4, the V gene TRBV5-1; D is unclear. V lost 2 bases and J lost 5, with 7 bases in between. This CDR3 has 13 amino acids. The germline V gene encodes CDR1 SGHRS and CDR2 YFSETQ. Written as DNA, the CDR3 is TGCGCCAGCAGCTTCTCGGGGAATGAAAAACTGTTTTTT. Translated, it gives CASSFSGNEKLFF.

The V gene is TRBV5-1, the J gene TRBJ2-4; weak D call: TRBD2 (6 bases). Germline-derived CDR1 and CDR2 are SGHRS and YFSETQ. The CDR3 loop spans 15 amino acids. V dropped 1 base and J dropped 7 bases, with 15 bases sitting between them. Here the CDR3 DNA reads TGCGCCAGCAGCTTGTCTAACGGGGGATGGAACATTCAGTACTTC. Translating it yields CASSLSNGGWNIQYF.

Of note for this clone: This same CDR3 is encoded by further DNA sequences in the sample. V gene TRBV18 combines with J gene TRBJ2-5, with 8 positions matching TRBD1. The CDR3 runs 14 residues. The J segment lost 2 bases and the V segment lost 4 bases, leaving 3 bases of the junction unmatched. Germline loops: CDR1 KGHSH, CDR2 LQKENI. CDR3 protein: CASSLGQGQETQYF. As DNA, the CDR3 is TGTGCCAGCTCACTTGGACAGGGACAAGAGACCCAGTACTTC.

The chain employs TRBV5-1 and TRBJ1-1; the match to TRBD1 covers 7 bases. V lost 4 bases to trimming and J lost 1 base; unmatched junction nucleotides: 7. Germline values: CDR1 SGHRS, CDR2 YFSETQ. There are 15 residues in the CDR3. The CDR3 bases are TGCGCCAGCAGCACCTACAGGGGATCGAACACTGAAGCTTTCTTT. Its translation: CASSTYRGSNTEAFF.